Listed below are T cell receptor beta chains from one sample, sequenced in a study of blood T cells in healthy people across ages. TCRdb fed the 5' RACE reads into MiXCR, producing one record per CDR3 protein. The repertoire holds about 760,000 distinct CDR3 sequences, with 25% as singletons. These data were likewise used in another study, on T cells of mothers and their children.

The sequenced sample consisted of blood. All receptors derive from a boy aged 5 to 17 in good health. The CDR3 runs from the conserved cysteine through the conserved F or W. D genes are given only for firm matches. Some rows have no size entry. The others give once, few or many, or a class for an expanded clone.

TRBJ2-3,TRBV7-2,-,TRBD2,CASSFRVAGNF,TGTGCCAGCAGCTTTAGAGTAGCGGGGAATTTT
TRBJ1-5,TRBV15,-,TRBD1,CATSRGTGYQPQHF,TGTGCCACCAGCAGAGGGACAGGCTATCAGCCCCAGCATTTT
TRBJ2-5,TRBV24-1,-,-,CATSDRINGFGETQYF,TGTGCCACCAGTGACCGCATAAATGGTTTCGGAGAGACCCAGTACTTC
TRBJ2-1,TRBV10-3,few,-,CAISDSGAGYNEQFF,TGTGCCATCAGTGATTCGGGGGCGGGTTACAATGAGCAGTTCTTC
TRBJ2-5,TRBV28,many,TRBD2,CASSSSLAGQETQYF,TGTGCCAGCAGTTCAAGTCTAGCGGGACAAGAGACCCAGTACTTC
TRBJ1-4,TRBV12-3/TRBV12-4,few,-,CASSLGGGSNEKLFF,TGTGCCAGCAGTTTAGGCGGGGGTTCTAATGAAAAACTGTTTTTT
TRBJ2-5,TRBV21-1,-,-,CASSKEGQLEETQYF,TGTGCCAGCAGCAAAGAGGGGCAGCTCGAAGAGACCCAGTACTTC
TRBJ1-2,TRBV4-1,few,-,CASSQDSAVANYGYTF,TGCGCCAGCAGCCAAGATAGCGCCGTGGCTAACTATGGCTACACCTTC
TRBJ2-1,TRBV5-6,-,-,CASSQSSAWEQFF,TGTGCCAGCAGCCAATCGTCGGCGTGGGAGCAGTTCTTC
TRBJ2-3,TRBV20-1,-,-,CSASTSLNTDTQYF,TGCAGTGCTAGTACTAGCCTTAACACAGATACGCAGTATTTT
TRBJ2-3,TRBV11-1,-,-,CASSLRPRQLGTAGPTDTQYF,TGTGCCAGCAGCTTAAGGCCCCGCCAATTGGGTACGGCGGGCCCCACAGATACGCAGTATTTT
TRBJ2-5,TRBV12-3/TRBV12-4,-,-,CASSFRWGNLNSQETQYF,TGTGCCAGCAGCTTCCGTTGGGGCAACTTAAACTCGCAAGAGACCCAGTACTTC
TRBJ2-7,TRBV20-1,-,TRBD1,CSARGLMDRPTYEQYF,TGCAGTGCTAGAGGTTTGATGGACAGGCCCACCTACGAGCAGTACTTC
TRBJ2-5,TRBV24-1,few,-,CATSVSGKGETQYF,TGTGCCACCAGTGTCTCCGGGAAGGGAGAGACCCAGTACTTC
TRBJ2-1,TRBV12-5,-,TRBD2,CASGWTSGETYNEQFF,TGTGCTAGTGGCTGGACTAGCGGGGAGACCTACAATGAGCAGTTCTTC
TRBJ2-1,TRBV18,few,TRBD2,CASSPTSGKTYNEQFF,TGTGCCAGCTCACCGACTAGCGGGAAGACCTACAATGAGCAGTTCTTC
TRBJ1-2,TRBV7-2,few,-,CASSSESGTYGYTF,TGTGCCAGCAGCTCCGAGTCAGGCACCTATGGCTACACCTTC
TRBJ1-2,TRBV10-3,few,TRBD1,CAATPGQFYGYTF,TGTGCCGCCACCCCGGGACAGTTTTATGGCTACACCTTC
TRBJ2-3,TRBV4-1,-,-,CASSPLGGARRDTQYF,TGCGCCAGCAGCCCTTTAGGGGGGGCACGGAGGGATACGCAGTATTTT
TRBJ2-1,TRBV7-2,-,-,CASSAVRGNEQFF,TGTGCCAGCAGCGCGGTCCGTGGCAATGAGCAGTTCTTC
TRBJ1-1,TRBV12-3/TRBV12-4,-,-,CATAERKNTEAFF,TGTGCCACCGCTGAAAGGAAGAACACTGAAGCTTTCTTT
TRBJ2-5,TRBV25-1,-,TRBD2,CATRLAGQETQYF,TGTGCCACCAGGCTAGCGGGCCAAGAGACCCAGTACTTC
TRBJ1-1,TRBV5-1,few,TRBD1,CASSSGTGVTEAFF,TGCGCCAGCAGCTCGGGGACAGGGGTCACTGAAGCTTTCTTT
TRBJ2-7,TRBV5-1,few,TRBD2,CASSVAGGRYEQYF,TGCGCCAGCAGCGTAGCGGGAGGGCGGTACGAGCAGTACTTC
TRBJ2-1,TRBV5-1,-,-,CASSSAQDRAYNEQFF,TGCGCCAGCAGCTCAGCCCAAGACAGAGCCTACAATGAGCAGTTCTTC
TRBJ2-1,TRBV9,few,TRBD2,CASSVSGGRYNEQFF,TGTGCCAGCAGCGTTAGCGGGGGGCGCTACAATGAGCAGTTCTTC
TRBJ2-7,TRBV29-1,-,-,CSVSETTNYEQYF,TGCAGCGTTTCAGAAACTACTAACTACGAGCAGTACTTC
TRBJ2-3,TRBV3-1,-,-,CASSGLPDTQYF,TGTGCCAGCAGCGGGTTACCAGATACGCAGTATTTT
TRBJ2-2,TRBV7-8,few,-,CASSFDLTGELFF,TGTGCCAGCAGCTTCGACCTCACCGGGGAGCTGTTTTTT
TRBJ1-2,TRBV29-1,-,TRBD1,CSVEDGGRGHYGYTF,TGCAGCGTTGAAGATGGGGGCAGGGGGCACTATGGCTACACCTTC
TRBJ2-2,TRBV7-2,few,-,CASSLASRESYTGELFF,TGTGCCAGCAGCTTAGCGTCACGGGAGTCCTACACCGGGGAGCTGTTTTTT
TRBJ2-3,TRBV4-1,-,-,CASSQARGPDTQYF,TGCGCCAGCAGCCAAGCCCGGGGGCCAGATACGCAGTATTTT
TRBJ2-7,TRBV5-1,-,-,CASSLGRANYEQYF,TGCGCCAGCAGCTTGGGCAGGGCGAACTACGAGCAGTACTTC
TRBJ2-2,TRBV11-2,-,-,CASSPTPVRGKDSTGELFF,TGTGCCAGCAGCCCTACGCCGGTCCGGGGGAAGGATAGCACCGGGGAGCTGTTTTTT
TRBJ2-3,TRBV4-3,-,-,CASSQDRTAPGRSWDTQYF,TGCGCCAGCAGCCAAGATCGGACGGCACCGGGCCGCTCATGGGATACGCAGTATTTT
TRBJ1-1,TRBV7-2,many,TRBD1,CASSFQGVEAFF,TGTGCCAGCAGTTTCCAGGGGGTGGAAGCTTTCTTT